The present TCR beta chain was sequenced within a study of blood T cells in healthy people across ages. Study-level findings and limits: It was the long-lived donors that had more naive CD4+ cells and higher diversity than aged donors. Leaving the PBMCs unsorted stopped any conclusive comparison of naive versus antigen-experienced cells.

Germline trimming cut 4 bases from V and 9 bases from J; bases unmatched to any gene: 12. The V gene's germline CDR1 is ENHRY and CDR2 SYGVKD. The CDR3 extends over 17 amino acids. Notes on this clonotype: Its antigen remains unknown.

A J-beta primer mix and a sample-barcoded 5' primer were used in a second PCR of roughly 6 to 12 cycles. TCRdb independently ran MiXCR on the 5' RACE reads; one entry per CDR3 protein. The sample consists of fewer than 1.5 million distinct CDR3 sequences, around 42% of them appearing once. The sequenced sample consisted of blood. The rearrangement uses TRBV10-3 and TRBJ2-1; 13 bases match TRBD2. The origin of this receptor is a woman under 30 in good health. The chain's CDR3 is CAISGDYGLAGAGEQFF. DNA for the CDR3: TGTGCCATCAGTGGGGATTATGGACTAGCGGGAGCCGGTGAGCAGTTCTTC.